This T cell receptor (beta chain) was observed in a study of Graves' ophthalmopathy and Graves' hyperthyroidism. Study-level findings and limits: The majority of expanded thyroid clonotypes above 0.001 frequency also occurred in blood. The model forecast ophthalmopathy progression, reaching roughly 71% sensitivity and about 72% specificity.

Ages of hyperthyroidism patients ran from 18 to 65, and their diagnoses were new, under 2 months' duration. V was pared by 3 bases and J by 2 bases, with 14 bases between. CDR1 is KGHDR, CDR2 SFDVKD, per germline. The CDR3 sequence is 16 residues long. From RNA, the CDR3 regions of TCR beta chains were amplified and sequenced. An initial RT-PCR round employing HTBI primers preceded a second-round multiplex PCR. MiXCR, applied by TCRdb to the multiplex PCR reads, yields one record per CDR3 protein. The top ten clones hold around 10% of a sample with roughly 1.1 million distinct CDR3 sequences, about 35% of them seen once. This clonotype was seen a single time. Its antigen is not identified.

The V and J genes are TRBV24-1 and TRBJ2-3, with D perhaps assigned TRBD1 or TRBD2 (5 bases each). Sample: peripheral blood or thyroid tissue (not recorded which). This TCR came from an adult man with Graves' hyperthyroidism. CDR3 bases: TGTGCCACCAGTGATCTGATGGGGGATCCCACAGATACGCAGTATTTT. Protein product: CATSDLMGDPTDTQYF.